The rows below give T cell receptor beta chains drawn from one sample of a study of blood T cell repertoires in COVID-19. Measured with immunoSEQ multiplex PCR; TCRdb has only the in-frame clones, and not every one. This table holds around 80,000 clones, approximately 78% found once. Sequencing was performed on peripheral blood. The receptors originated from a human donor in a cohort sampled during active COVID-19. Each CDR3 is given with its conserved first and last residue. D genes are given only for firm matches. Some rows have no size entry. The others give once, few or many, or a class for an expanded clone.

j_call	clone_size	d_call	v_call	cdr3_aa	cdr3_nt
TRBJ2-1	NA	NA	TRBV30	CAWDIRYNEQFF	TGTGCCTGGGACATACGTTACAATGAGCAGTTCTTC
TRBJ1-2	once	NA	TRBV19	CASSMGQALGYTF	TGTGCCAGTAGTATGGGCCAGGCCCTGGGCTACACCTTC
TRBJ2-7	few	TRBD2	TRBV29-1	CSVPGGGYEQYF	TGCAGCGTCCCGGGCGGGGGTTACGAGCAGTACTTC
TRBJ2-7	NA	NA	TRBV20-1	CSARLLYEQYF	TGCAGTGCTAGACTCCTCTACGAGCAGTACTTC
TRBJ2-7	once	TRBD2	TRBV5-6	CASSPTGGPYEQYF	TGTGCCAGCAGCCCGACGGGGGGACCCTACGAGCAGTACTTC
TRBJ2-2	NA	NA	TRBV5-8	CASSLDREGTGELFF	TGTGCCAGCAGCTTGGACAGGGAGGGCACCGGGGAGCTGTTTTTT
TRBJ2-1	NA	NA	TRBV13	CASSATGNEQFF	TGTGCCAGCAGCGCCACTGGCAATGAGCAGTTCTTC
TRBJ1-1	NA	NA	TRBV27	CASSLSWRNTEAFF	TGTGCCAGCAGTTTATCGTGGAGGAACACTGAAGCTTTCTTT
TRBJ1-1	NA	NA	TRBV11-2	CASSQTGAGNTEAFF	TGTGCCAGCAGCCAGACAGGCGCGGGGAACACTGAAGCTTTCTTT
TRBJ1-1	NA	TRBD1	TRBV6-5	CASRDRRGWYTEAFF	TGTGCCAGCAGGGACAGGCGGGGTTGGTACACTGAAGCTTTCTTT
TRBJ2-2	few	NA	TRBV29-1	CSGRDSGTGELFF	TGCAGCGGGCGGGACAGTGGGACCGGGGAGCTGTTTTTT
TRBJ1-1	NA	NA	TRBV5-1	CASRQGTEAFF	TGCGCCAGCCGCCAGGGCACTGAAGCTTTCTTT
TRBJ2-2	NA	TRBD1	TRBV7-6	CASSLVPGGTGELFF	TGTGCCAGCAGCTTAGTCCCAGGGGGAACCGGGGAGCTGTTTTTT
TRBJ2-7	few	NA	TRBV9	CASSVGQGGYEQYF	TGTGCCAGCAGCGTAGGGCAGGGGGGATACGAGCAGTACTTC
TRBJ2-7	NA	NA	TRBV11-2	CASSLAGGIAYEQYF	TGTGCCAGCAGCTTAGCCGGAGGGATTGCTTACGAGCAGTACTTC
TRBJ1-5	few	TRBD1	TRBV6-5	CASSFARDRAQPQHF	TGTGCCAGCAGTTTCGCGCGGGACAGGGCCCAGCCCCAGCATTTT
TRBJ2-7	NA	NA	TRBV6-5	CASSYSRTSRPNEQYF	TGTGCCAGCAGTTACTCAAGGACATCTCGGCCCAACGAGCAGTACTTC
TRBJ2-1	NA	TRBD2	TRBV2	CASSVGLAYSSYNEQFF	TGTGCCAGCAGTGTAGGACTAGCGTATAGCTCCTACAATGAGCAGTTCTTC
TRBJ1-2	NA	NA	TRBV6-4	CASSDSIGTGYGYTF	TGTGCCAGCAGTGACTCGATCGGTACGGGCTATGGCTACACCTTC
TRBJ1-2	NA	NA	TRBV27	CASSLTLASKYGYTF	TGTGCCAGCAGTTTAACATTGGCCAGTAAATATGGCTACACCTTC
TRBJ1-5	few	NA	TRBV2	CASSRGGRGYQPQHF	TGTGCCAGCAGCCGGGGGGGCAGGGGATATCAGCCCCAGCATTTT
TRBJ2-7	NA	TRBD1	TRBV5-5	CASSSRDRGLYEQYF	TGTGCCAGCAGCTCCCGGGACAGGGGTCTGTACGAGCAGTACTTC
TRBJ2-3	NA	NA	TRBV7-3	CASSLTSGWTDTQYF	TGTGCCAGCAGCTTAACATCAGGGTGGACAGATACGCAGTATTTT
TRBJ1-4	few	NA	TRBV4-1	CASSQVQGGGEKLFF	TGCGCCAGCAGCCAAGTTCAGGGAGGAGGTGAAAAACTGTTTTTT
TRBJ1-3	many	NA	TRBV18	CASSPQRGSGNTIYF	TGTGCCAGCTCACCACAGAGAGGCTCTGGAAACACCATATATTTT
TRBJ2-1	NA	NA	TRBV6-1	CASSEGRSSYNEQFF	TGTGCCAGCAGTGAGGGGCGTAGCTCCTACAATGAGCAGTTCTTC
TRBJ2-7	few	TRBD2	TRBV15	CATSSLTSGGSYEQYF	TGTGCCACCAGCAGTTTGACTAGCGGGGGGTCCTACGAGCAGTACTTC
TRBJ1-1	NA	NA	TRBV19	CASSRPGGTEAFF	TGTGCCAGTAGTAGGCCAGGAGGGACTGAAGCTTTCTTT
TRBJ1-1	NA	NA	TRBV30	CAWSVRGGEIEAFF	TGTGCCTGGAGTGTACGAGGGGGTGAAATTGAAGCTTTCTTT
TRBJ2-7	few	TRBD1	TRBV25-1	CASSSDRNYEQYF	TGTGCCAGCAGTTCGGACAGGAACTACGAGCAGTACTTC
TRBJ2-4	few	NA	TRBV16	CASSPYSIAKNIQYF	TGTGCCAGCAGCCCATACAGTATAGCCAAAAACATTCAGTACTTC
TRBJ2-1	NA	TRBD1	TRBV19	CASSMTGSIEQFF	TGTGCCAGTAGTATGACAGGGTCCATTGAGCAGTTCTTC
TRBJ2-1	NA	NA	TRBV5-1	CASSLPLGDEQFF	TGCGCCAGCAGCTTGCCCCTAGGCGATGAGCAGTTCTTC
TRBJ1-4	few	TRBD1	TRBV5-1	CASSSRQGNEKLFF	TGCGCCAGCAGCTCTCGACAGGGGAATGAAAAACTGTTTTTT
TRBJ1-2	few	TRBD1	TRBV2	CARTGTNYGYTF	TGTGCCAGGACAGGGACCAACTATGGCTACACCTTC
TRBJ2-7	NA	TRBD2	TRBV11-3	CASSAGGDTYEQYF	TGTGCCAGCAGCGCCGGGGGGGATACCTACGAGCAGTACTTC
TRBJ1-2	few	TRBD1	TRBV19	CASSIAQGAWANYGYTF	TGTGCCAGTAGTATAGCACAGGGGGCTTGGGCCAACTATGGCTACACCTTC
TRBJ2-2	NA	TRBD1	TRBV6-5	CASRGQGATGELFF	TGTGCCAGCAGAGGTCAGGGGGCCACCGGGGAGCTGTTTTTT
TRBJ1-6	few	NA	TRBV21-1	CASSKDRGDNSPLHF	TGTGCCAGCAGCAAAGACAGGGGTGATAATTCACCCCTCCACTTT
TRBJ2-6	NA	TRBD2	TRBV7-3	CASSLRVAGDSGANVLTF	TGTGCCAGCAGCTTACGGGTAGCGGGGGACTCTGGGGCCAACGTCCTGACTTTC
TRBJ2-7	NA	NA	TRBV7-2	CASSPNSYEQYF	TGTGCCAGCAGCCCCAACTCCTACGAGCAGTACTTC
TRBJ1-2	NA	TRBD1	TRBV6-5	CASSRDRGAYGYTF	TGTGCCAGCAGTCGGGACAGAGGGGCTTATGGCTACACCTTC
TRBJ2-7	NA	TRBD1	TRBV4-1	CASSPGQGAGEQYF	TGCGCCAGCAGCCCGGGACAGGGGGCGGGGGAGCAGTACTTC
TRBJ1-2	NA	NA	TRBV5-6	CASSPRPLSTGYTF	TGTGCCAGCTCCCCCCGCCCCCTGTCTACTGGCTACACCTTC
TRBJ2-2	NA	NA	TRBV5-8	CASSLMKWGENTGELFF	TGTGCCAGCAGCTTGATGAAGTGGGGGGAAAACACCGGGGAGCTGTTTTTT
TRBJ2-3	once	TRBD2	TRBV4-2	CASSHPGGTDTQYF	TGTGCCAGCAGCCATCCGGGGGGGACAGATACGCAGTATTTT
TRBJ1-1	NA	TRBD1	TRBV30	CAWSPRTGYAFF	TGTGCCTGGAGTCCCCGGACAGGCTACGCTTTCTTT
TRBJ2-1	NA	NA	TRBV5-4	CASSLPGSYNEQFF	TGTGCCAGCAGCTTACCAGGCTCCTACAATGAGCAGTTCTTC
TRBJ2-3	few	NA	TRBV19	CASSIPRGSNTDTQYF	TGTGCCAGTAGTATCCCGCGGGGTTCTAACACAGATACGCAGTATTTT
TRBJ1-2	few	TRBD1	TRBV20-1	CSAGTGRGYTF	TGCAGTGCTGGGACAGGTAGAGGCTACACCTTC
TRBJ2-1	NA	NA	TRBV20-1	CSAVGPDEQFF	TGCAGTGCTGTGGGCCCGGATGAGCAGTTCTTC
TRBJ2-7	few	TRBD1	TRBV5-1	CASSEGQYTQYF	TGCGCCAGCAGCGAGGGACAGTATACGCAGTACTTC
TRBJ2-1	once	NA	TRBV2	CASSVYLGEQFF	TGTGCCAGCAGTGTCTACCTCGGTGAGCAGTTCTTC
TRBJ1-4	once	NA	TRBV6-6	CATTPGNEKLFF	TGTGCCACCACCCCAGGGAATGAAAAACTGTTTTTT
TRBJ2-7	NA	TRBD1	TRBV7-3	CASSYGTGGYEQYF	TGTGCCAGCAGCTACGGGACAGGGGGCTACGAGCAGTACTTC
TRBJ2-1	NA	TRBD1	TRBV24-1	CATSDHRGMYNEQFF	TGTGCCACCAGTGACCACAGGGGTATGTACAATGAGCAGTTCTTC
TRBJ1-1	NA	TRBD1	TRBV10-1	CASSEFRGTGDGAFF	TGCGCCAGCAGTGAATTCAGAGGGACAGGGGATGGAGCTTTCTTT
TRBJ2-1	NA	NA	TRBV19	CASSQAGNPYNEQFF	TGTGCCAGTAGTCAGGCGGGGAATCCCTACAATGAGCAGTTCTTC
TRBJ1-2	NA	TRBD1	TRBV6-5	CASSYTLGQAGYTF	TGTGCCAGCAGTTACACGTTAGGACAGGCTGGCTACACCTTC
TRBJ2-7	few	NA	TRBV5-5	CASSTRDTTYEQYF	TGTGCCAGCAGCACCCGGGACACAACCTACGAGCAGTACTTC